Below are 21 T cell receptor beta chains sequenced from a single sample in a study of PD-1 blockade in classical Hodgkin lymphoma. Clones were sequenced by immunoSEQ multiplex PCR, and TCRdb holds only the in-frame ones, with some missing. Seen here are 40,000 to 50,000 clones, roughly nine tenths observed once, and the top ten hold 4.5% to 6.5%. Every patient had relapsed following autologous stem cell transplantation, and cohorts differed in brentuximab vedotin exposure. Sequencing used peripheral blood mononuclear cells (PBMCs), obtained before the second cycle of nivolumab. The receptors originated from a human donor with classical Hodgkin lymphoma.

Only one count was recorded for this clone. The CDR3 DNA reads as TGTGCCAGTGGAAGCACAGATACGCAGTATTTT. Protein product: CASGSTDTQYF. J is TRBJ2-3 and V is TRBV19, with D unclear. V lost 8 bases, J lost 0 bases, and 3 bases lay in between. Germline V lookup: CDR1 LNHDA, CDR2 SQIVND (reference sequence). The CDR3 is 11 amino acids.

This rearrangement joins TRBV7-3 to TRBJ1-2; no firm D call. Germline V gene data show CDR1 as SGHTA and CDR2 as FQGTGA. The CDR3 length is 14 residues. Trimming took 5 bases from V and 8 from J, leaving 18 bases between them. The CDR3 reads CASSPTQTAVGYTF. CDR3 in DNA: TGTGCCAGCAGCCCCACCCAAACAGCGGTCGGCTACACCTTC.

This rearrangement joins TRBV19 to TRBJ1-1; 8 bases map to TRBD1. Trimming cost V 6 bases and J 7 bases; bases outside gene matches: 10. Germline V lookup: CDR1 LNHDA, CDR2 SQIVND (reference sequence). This CDR3 has 14 amino acids. The CDR3 sequence: CASRPGQAAGEAFF. CDR3 sequence (DNA): TGTGCCAGTAGGCCGGGACAGGCTGCTGGTGAAGCTTTCTTT.

This chain joins TRBV6-1 and TRBJ2-1; no reliable D call. This CDR3 region has 14 residues. V was pared by 3 bases and J by 14 bases, with 20 bases between. The germline V gene has CDR1 MNHNS and CDR2 SASEGT. The CDR3 sequence: CASSEFAESSWEFF. The CDR3 DNA reads as TGTGCCAGCAGTGAGTTCGCGGAAAGTTCCTGGGAGTTCTTC.

The J gene is TRBJ1-2, the V gene TRBV28; TRBD1 agrees at 8 bases. V lost 2 bases to trimming and J lost 4 bases; unmatched junction nucleotides: 3. The CDR3 runs 14 residues. Per the germline V gene, CDR1 is MDHEN and CDR2 is SYDVKM. This chain's CDR3 is CASSLRQGAYGYTF. The CDR3 nucleotides read TGTGCCAGCAGTTTACGGCAGGGGGCCTATGGCTACACCTTC.

The rearrangement uses TRBV10-3 and TRBJ1-2, with 7 bases fitting TRBD1. The ends lost 1 base at V and 5 bases at J; junction bases unmatched: 4. The CDR3 contains 14 residues. Germline CDR1 and CDR2: ENHRY and SYGVKD. CDR3 sequence reads: CAISELGQFYGYTF. For the CDR3, the DNA is TGTGCCATCAGTGAGTTGGGACAGTTTTATGGCTACACCTTC.

The V call is TRBV4-1, the J call TRBJ2-5; D is possibly TRBD2 (5 bases). V lost 4 bases, J lost 7 bases, and 16 bases lay in between. Germline V gene data show CDR1 as MGHRA and CDR2 as YSYEKL. The CDR3 length is 14 residues. The CDR3 is CASSREGMAGTQYF. DNA for the CDR3: TGCGCCAGCAGCCGAGAAGGCATGGCGGGGACCCAGTACTTC.

The chain is built from TRBV14 and TRBJ2-5; no clear D gene. CDR3 length equals 13 residues. CDR1 is SGHDN, CDR2 FVKESK, per germline. V lost 0 bases and J 3 bases, leaving 5 bases between the germline ends. The CDR3 reads CASSQELKETQYF. Written as DNA, the CDR3 is TGTGCCAGCAGCCAAGAGTTAAAAGAGACCCAGTACTTC.

This chain connects TRBV27 to TRBJ1-1; no firm D call. Trimming shortened V by 7 bases and J by 1 base, and 7 bases separated the two germline ends. This CDR3 has 12 amino acids. Germline CDR1 and CDR2: MNHEY and SMNVEV (reference sequence). The CDR3 spells CASMRWNTEAFF. In DNA, the CDR3 is TGTGCCAGCATGAGATGGAACACTGAAGCTTTCTTT.

The chain links TRBV9 to TRBJ2-7, with TRBD2 identical over 8 bases. CDR3 length equals 15 residues. Germline V gene sequence: CDR1 SGDLS, CDR2 YYNGEE. Germline trimming cut 0 bases from V and 2 bases from J; bases unmatched to any gene: 4. In DNA, the CDR3 is TGTGCCAGCAGCGTAGACGGGGGGGGCACCTACGAGCAGTACTTC. Amino acid sequence: CASSVDGGGTYEQYF.

V and J are TRBV11-2 and TRBJ2-3; a weak D match, TRBD2 (6 bases). The CDR3 is 15 residues long. Germline CDR1 SGHAT, CDR2 FQNNGV. The V end lost 3 bases, the J end lost 3 bases, and 13 bases lay between the germline ends. The CDR3 reads CASSFMQGGTDTQYF. The CDR3 nucleotides read TGTGCCAGCAGCTTTATGCAGGGAGGAACAGATACGCAGTATTTT.

The gene calls are TRBV19 and TRBJ2-3; a weak D match, TRBD2 (6 bases). CDR3 length equals 14 residues. V dropped 7 bases and J dropped 6 bases, with 17 bases sitting between them. The V gene's germline CDR1 is LNHDA and CDR2 SQIVND (reference sequence). The DNA of the CDR3 is TGTGCCAGTATATTCGGGGGAGCCAGGGATACGCAGTATTTT. Translation gives CASIFGGARDTQYF.

The chain combines TRBV5-1 with TRBJ2-5; D may be TRBD1 or TRBD2 (6 bases each). The CDR3 sequence is 14 residues long. Germline assignment: CDR1 SGHRS and CDR2 YFSETQ. V was shortened by 4 bases and J by 2 bases, with 12 bases between the two germline ends. In nucleotides, the CDR3 is TGCGCCAGCAGCACGGGGGCGACTCAAGAGACCCAGTACTTC. Translated: CASSTGATQETQYF.

The chain combines TRBV5-5 with TRBJ2-2; 10 bases fit TRBD2. There are 16 residues in the CDR3. CDR1 SGHKS and CDR2 YYEKEE come from the germline V gene (reference sequence). With 1 base clipped from V and 8 bases from J, the junction kept 8 bases outside the gene matches. The CDR3: CASSLTLAGARGELFF. DNA for the CDR3: TGTGCCAGCAGCTTGACTCTAGCGGGGGCCAGGGGGGAGCTGTTTTTT.

V usage is TRBV7-9 and J usage is TRBJ1-3; a weak D match, TRBD1 (5 bases). CDR3 size: 17 residues. The V end was cut by 7 bases, the J end by 1 base, with 20 bases between. In germline, CDR1 is SEHNR, CDR2 FQNEAQ (reference sequence). The CDR3 sequence is CASTLAAGRGSGNTIYF. For the CDR3, the DNA is TGTGCCAGCACCCTAGCGGCAGGGCGAGGGTCTGGAAACACCATATATTTT.

This clone has just one count. The chain is built from TRBV6-1 and TRBJ1-5; no clear D. Germline V gene lookup returns CDR1 MNHNS and CDR2 SASEGT. The ends were cut back, 2 bases at V and 8 bases at J, with 19 bases in the middle. This CDR3 region has 16 residues. The CDR3 here is CASSELGLTLREPQHF. The CDR3 DNA follows: TGTGCCAGCAGTGAATTGGGGTTAACCCTTAGAGAGCCCCAGCATTTT.

The chain employs TRBV6-5 and TRBJ1-1; 11 bases match TRBD1. After removal of 4 bases from V and 5 bases from J, the junction contained 6 bases not matched to a gene. The CDR3 runs to 15 residues. Germline V gives CDR1 MNHEY, CDR2 SVGAGI. CDR3 loop: CASSSDRDRGTEAFF. In DNA, the CDR3 is TGTGCCAGCAGTTCCGACCGGGACAGGGGGACTGAAGCTTTCTTT.

The rearrangement uses TRBV5-1 and TRBJ1-2, with 10 nucleotides matching TRBD1. CDR3 length: 14 residues. The V gene's germline CDR1 is SGHRS and CDR2 YFSETQ. V gave up 5 bases and J gave up 4 bases; unmatched junction bases: 5. The CDR3 region has the DNA TGCGCCAGCAGACCGGGACAGGGGAGCTATGGCTACACCTTC. Translated: CASRPGQGSYGYTF.

V is TRBV6-5 and J is TRBJ2-6; no reliable D call. In germline, CDR1 is MNHEY, CDR2 SVGAGI. This CDR3 has 16 amino acids. The V gene lost 1 base and the J gene lost 3 bases, with 10 bases spanning the gap. CDR3 sequence: CASSYLRSNGANVLTF. In DNA, the CDR3 is TGTGCCAGCAGTTACTTAAGGAGCAATGGGGCCAACGTCCTGACTTTC.

The chain uses TRBV2 and TRBJ2-1, with D perhaps matching TRBD2 (5 bases). The CDR3 consists of 12 residues. Germline CDR1 reads SNHLY; CDR2 reads FYNNEI. V shed 1 base and J shed 7 bases, with 5 bases lying between them. CDR3 in DNA: TGTGCCAGCAGTGAAGGAGGGAATGAGCAGTTCTTC. As protein: CASSEGGNEQFF.

V usage is TRBV28 and J usage is TRBJ1-1; the D gene is possibly TRBD1 (5 bases). V dropped 8 bases and J dropped 6 bases, with 19 bases sitting between them. Per the germline V gene, CDR1 is MDHEN and CDR2 is SYDVKM. The CDR3 runs to 14 residues. The CDR3, as DNA: TGTGCCAGCTGGTATAGGGGACCTAAAGCTGAAGCTTTCTTT. It is translated as CASWYRGPKAEAFF.